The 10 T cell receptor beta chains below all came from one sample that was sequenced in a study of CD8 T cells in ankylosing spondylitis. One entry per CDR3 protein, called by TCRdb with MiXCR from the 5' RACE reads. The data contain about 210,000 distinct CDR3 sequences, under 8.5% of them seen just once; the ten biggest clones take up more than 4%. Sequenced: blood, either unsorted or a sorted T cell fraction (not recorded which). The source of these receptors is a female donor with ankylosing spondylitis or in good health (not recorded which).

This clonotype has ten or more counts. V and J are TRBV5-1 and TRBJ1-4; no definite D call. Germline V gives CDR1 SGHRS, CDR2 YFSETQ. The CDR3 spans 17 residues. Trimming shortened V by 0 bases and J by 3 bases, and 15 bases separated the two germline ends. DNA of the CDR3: TGCGCCAGCAGCTTGGGCGGGGAATCGTCGGCTAATGAAAAACTGTTTTTT. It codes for CASSLGGESSANEKLFF.

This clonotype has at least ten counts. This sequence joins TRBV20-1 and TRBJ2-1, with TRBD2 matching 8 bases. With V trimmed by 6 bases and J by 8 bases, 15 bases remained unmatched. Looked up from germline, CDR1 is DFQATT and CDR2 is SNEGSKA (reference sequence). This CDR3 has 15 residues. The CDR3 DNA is TGCAGTGCCCCGAGATGGAGCGGGAGTAGGGATGAGCAGTTCTTC. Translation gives CSAPRWSGSRDEQFF.

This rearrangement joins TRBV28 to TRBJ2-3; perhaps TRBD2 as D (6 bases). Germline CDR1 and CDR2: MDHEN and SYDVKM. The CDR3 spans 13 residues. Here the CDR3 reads CASSRGSTDTQYF. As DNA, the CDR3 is TGTGCGAGTTCGCGGGGATCCACAGATACGCAGTATTTT.

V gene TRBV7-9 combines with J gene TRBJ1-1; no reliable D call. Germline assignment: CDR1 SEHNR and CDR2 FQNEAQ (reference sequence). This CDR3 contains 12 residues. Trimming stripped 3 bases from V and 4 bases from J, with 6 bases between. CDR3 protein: CASSFTVTEAFF. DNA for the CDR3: TGTGCCAGCAGCTTCACAGTCACTGAAGCTTTCTTT. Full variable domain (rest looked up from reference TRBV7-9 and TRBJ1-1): DTGVSQNPRHKITKRGQNVTFRCDPISEHNRLYWYRQTLGQGPEFLTYFQNEAQLEKSRLLSDRFSAERPKGSFSTLEIQRTEQGDSAMYLCASSFTVTEAFFGQGTRLTVV.

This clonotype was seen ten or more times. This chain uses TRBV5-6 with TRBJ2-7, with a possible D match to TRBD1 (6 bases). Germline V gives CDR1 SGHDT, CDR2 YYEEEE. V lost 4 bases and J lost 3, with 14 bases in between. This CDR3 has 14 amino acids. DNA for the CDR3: TGTGCCAGCAGCGTGGGACAATTGAGCTACGAGCAGTACTTC. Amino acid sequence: CASSVGQLSYEQYF.

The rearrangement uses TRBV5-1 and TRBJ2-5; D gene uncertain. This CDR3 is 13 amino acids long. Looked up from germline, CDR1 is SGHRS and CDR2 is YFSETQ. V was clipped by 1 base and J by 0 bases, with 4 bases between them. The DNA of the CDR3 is TGCGCCAGCAGCTTGTCGAACCAAGAGACCCAGTACTTC. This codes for CASSLSNQETQYF.

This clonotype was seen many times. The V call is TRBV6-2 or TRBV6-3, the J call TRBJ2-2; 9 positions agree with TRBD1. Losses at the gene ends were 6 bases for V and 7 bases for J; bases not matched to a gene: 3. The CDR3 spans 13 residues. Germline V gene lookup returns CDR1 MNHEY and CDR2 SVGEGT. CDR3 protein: CASSYRGRGELFF. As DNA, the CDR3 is TGTGCCAGCAGCTACAGGGGGCGCGGGGAGCTGTTTTTT.

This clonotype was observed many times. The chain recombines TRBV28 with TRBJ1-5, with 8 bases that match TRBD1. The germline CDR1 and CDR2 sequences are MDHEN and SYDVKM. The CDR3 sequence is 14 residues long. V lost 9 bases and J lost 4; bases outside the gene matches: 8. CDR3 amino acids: CASDSQGVNQPQHF. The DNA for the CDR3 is TGTGCCAGTGACTCACAGGGGGTAAATCAGCCCCAGCATTTT.

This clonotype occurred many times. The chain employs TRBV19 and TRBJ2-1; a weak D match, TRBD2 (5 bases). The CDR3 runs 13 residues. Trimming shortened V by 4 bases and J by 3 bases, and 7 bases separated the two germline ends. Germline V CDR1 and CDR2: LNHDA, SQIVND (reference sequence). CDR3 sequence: CASSSRDYNEQFF. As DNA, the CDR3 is TGTGCCAGTAGTAGCCGGGACTACAATGAGCAGTTCTTC.

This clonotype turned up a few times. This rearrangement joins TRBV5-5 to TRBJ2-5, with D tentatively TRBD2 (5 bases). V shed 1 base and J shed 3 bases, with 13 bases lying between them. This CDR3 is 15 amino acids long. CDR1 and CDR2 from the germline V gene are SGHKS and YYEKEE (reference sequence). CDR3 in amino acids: CASSLRQSGKETQYF. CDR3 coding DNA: TGTGCCAGCAGCTTGCGGCAAAGCGGCAAAGAGACCCAGTACTTC.